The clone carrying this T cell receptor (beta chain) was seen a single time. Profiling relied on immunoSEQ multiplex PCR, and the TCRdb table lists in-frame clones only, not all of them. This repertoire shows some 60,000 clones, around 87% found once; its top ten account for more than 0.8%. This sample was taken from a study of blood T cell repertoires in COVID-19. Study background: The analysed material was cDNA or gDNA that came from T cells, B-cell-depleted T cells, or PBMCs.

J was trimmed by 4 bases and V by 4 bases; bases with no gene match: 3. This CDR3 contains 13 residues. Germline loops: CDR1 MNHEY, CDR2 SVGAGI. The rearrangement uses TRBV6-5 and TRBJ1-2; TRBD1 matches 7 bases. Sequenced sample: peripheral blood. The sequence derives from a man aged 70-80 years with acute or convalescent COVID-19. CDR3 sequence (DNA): TGTGCCAGCAGTTTCCAGGGGGTCTATGGCTACACCTTC. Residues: CASSFQGVYGYTF.